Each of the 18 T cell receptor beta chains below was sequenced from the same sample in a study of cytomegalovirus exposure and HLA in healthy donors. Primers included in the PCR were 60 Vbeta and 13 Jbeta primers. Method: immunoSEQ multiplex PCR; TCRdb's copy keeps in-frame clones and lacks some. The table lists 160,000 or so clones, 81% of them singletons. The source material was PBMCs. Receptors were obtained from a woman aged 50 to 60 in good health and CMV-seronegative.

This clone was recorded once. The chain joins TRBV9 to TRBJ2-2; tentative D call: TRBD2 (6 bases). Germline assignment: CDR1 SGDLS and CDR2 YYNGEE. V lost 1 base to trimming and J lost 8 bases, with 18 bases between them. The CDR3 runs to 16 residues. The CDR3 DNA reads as TGTGCCAGCAGCGTAAGTGGAGGGGCTCTCACTGGGGAGCTGTTTTTT. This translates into CASSVSGGALTGELFF.

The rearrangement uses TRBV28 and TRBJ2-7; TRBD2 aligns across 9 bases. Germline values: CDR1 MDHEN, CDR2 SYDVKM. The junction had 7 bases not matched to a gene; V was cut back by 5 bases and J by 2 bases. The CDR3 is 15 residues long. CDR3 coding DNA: TGTGCCAGCAGTCACATTAGCGGGGGCACCTACGAGCAGTACTTC. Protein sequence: CASSHISGGTYEQYF. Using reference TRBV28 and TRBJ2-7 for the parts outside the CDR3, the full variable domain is DVKVTQSSRYLVKRTGEKVFLECVQDMDHENMFWYRQDPGLGLRLIYFSYDVKMKEKGDIPEGYSVSREKKERFSLILESASTNQTSMYLCASSHISGGTYEQYFGPGTRLTVT.

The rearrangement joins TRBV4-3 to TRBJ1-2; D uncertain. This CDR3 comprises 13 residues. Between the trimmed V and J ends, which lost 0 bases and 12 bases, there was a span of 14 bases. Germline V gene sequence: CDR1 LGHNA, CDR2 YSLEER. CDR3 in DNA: TGCGCCAGCAGCCAAGAATTGGACTTTGTGAACACCTTC. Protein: CASSQELDFVNTF.

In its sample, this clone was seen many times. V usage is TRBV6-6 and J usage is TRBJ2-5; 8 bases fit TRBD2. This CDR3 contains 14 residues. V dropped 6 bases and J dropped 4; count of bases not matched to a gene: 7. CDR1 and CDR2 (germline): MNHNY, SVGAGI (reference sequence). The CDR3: CASSPPGGVETQYF. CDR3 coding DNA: TGTGCCAGCAGCCCGCCGGGGGGGGTAGAGACCCAGTACTTC.

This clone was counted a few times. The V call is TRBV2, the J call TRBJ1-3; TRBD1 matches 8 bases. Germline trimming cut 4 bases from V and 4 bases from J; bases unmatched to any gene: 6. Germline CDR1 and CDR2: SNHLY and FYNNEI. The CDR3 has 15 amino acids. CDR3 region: CASSGQGKKGNTIYF. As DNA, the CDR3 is TGTGCCAGCAGTGGACAGGGGAAGAAAGGAAACACCATATATTTT.

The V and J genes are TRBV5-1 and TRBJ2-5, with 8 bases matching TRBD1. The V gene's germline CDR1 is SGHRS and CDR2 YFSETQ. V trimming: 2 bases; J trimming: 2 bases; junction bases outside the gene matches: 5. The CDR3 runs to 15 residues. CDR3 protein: CASSFGQGKQETQYF. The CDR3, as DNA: TGCGCCAGCAGCTTCGGACAGGGAAAACAAGAGACCCAGTACTTC. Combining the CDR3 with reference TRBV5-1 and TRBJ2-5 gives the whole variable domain KAGVTQTPRYLIKTRGQQVTLSCSPISGHRSVSWYQQTPGQGLQFLFEYFSETQRNKGNFPGRFSGRQFSNSRSEMNVSTLELGDSALYLCASSFGQGKQETQYFGPGTRLLVL.

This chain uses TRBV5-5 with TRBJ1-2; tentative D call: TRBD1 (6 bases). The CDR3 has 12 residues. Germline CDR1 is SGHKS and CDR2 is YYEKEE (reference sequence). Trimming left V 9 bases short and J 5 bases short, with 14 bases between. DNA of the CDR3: TGTGCCAACTACAGGGTTTTTTATGGCTACACCTTC. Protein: CANYRVFYGYTF.

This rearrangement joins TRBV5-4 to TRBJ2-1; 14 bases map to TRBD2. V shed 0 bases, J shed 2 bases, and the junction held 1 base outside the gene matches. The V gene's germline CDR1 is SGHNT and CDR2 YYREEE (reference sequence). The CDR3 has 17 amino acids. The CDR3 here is CASSLGLAGGAYNEQFF. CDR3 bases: TGTGCCAGCAGCTTGGGACTAGCGGGGGGGGCCTACAATGAGCAGTTCTTC.

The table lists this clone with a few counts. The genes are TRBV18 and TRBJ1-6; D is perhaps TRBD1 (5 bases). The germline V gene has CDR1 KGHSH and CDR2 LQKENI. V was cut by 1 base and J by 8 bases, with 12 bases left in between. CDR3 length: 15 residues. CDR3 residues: CASSPLSRADSPLHF. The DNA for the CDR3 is TGTGCCAGCTCACCACTCTCCAGGGCGGATTCACCCCTCCACTTT.

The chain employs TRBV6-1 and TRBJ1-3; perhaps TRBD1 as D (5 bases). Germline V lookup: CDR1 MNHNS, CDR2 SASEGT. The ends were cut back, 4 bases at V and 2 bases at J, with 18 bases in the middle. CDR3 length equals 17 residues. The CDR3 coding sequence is TGTGCCAGCAGTGGATTTTCGGGGGGTTTCGCTGGAAACACCATATATTTT. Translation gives CASSGFSGGFAGNTIYF.

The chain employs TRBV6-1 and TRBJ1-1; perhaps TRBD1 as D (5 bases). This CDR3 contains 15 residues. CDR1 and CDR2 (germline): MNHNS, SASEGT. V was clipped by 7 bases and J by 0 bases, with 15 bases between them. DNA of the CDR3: TGTGCCAGCAACCGAGCAGGACACATGAACACTGAAGCTTTCTTT. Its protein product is CASNRAGHMNTEAFF.

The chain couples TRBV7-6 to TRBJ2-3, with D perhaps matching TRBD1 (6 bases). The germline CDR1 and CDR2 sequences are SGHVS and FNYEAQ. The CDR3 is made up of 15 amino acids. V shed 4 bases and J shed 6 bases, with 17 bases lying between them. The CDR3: CASSSTQSRGDTQYF. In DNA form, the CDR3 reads TGTGCCAGCAGCTCGACGCAGAGTAGGGGGGATACGCAGTATTTT.

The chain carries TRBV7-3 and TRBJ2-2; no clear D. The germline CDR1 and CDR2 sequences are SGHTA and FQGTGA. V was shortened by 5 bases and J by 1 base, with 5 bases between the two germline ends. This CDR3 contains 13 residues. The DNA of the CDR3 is TGTGCCAGCAGCCGTATGAACACCGGGGAGCTGTTTTTT. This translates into CASSRMNTGELFF.

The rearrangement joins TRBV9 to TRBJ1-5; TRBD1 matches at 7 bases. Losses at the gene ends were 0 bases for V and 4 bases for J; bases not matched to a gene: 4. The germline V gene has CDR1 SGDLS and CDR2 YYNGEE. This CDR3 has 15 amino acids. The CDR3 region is CASSVGVGQNQPQHF. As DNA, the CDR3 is TGTGCCAGCAGCGTAGGAGTGGGACAGAATCAGCCCCAGCATTTT.

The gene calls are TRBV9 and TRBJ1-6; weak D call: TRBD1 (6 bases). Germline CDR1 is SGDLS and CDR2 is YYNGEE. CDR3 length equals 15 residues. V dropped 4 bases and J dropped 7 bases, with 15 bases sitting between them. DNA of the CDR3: TGTGCCAGCAGCTCCGACAGGAGTGAAAATTCACCCCTCCACTTT. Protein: CASSSDRSENSPLHF.

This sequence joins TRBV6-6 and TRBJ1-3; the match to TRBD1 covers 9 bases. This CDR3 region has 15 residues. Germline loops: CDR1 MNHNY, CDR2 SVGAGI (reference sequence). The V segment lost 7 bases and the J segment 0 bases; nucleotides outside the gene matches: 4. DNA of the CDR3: TGTGCCAGCACCCGGGACAGGGTCTCTGGAAACACCATATATTTT. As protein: CASTRDRVSGNTIYF.

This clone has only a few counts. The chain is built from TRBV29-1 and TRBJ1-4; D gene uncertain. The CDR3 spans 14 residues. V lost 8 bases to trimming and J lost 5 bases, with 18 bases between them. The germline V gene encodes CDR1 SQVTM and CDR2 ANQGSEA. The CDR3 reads CSIPQQEGNEKLFF. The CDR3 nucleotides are TGCAGCATCCCCCAGCAGGAAGGAAATGAAAAACTGTTTTTT.

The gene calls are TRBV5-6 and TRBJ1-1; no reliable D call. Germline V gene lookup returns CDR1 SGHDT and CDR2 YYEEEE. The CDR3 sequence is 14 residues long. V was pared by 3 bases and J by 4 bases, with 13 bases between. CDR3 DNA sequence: TGTGCCAGCAGCTCCGAGCCATTTGGCACTGAAGCTTTCTTT. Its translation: CASSSEPFGTEAFF. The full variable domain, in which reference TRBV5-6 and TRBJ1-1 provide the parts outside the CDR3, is DAGVTQSPTHLIKTRGQQVTLRCSPKSGHDTVSWYQQALGQGPQFIFQYYEEEERQRGNFPDRFSGHQFPNYSSELNVNALLLGDSALYLCASSSEPFGTEAFFGQGTRLTVV.